The 22 T cell receptor beta chains reported below all come from one sample, sequenced in a study of T-cell memory formation after mild COVID-19 (TCRdb year 2021). Preparation of the library involved 5' RACE. The instrument given in TCRdb is Illumina NovaSeq 6000. Using fastp trimming at Q25 and MiXCR clonotype assembly, TCRdb reanalyzed the public sequencing data and kept in-frame beta chains. Every CDR3 protein is listed once, alongside the most common genes and DNA of its rows. Recorded for this sample are hundreds of thousands of distinct CDR3 sequences; roughly 21% of them occurred a single time. Around 12% of the sample goes to the ten largest clones. The source material was PBMCs or a T cell subset sorted from them (not recorded which). These TCRs come from an adult woman who had mild COVID-19 (a few samples of this study predate the infection). The sample titles of this study are shuffled in the database, so cell type and time point are left out; the donor was told from shared clones.

Relative to its sample, this clonotype is medium-sized. The CDR3 protein is CASSSSRGYEETQYF. The CDR3 DNA sequence: TGTGCCAGCAGCTCCAGCAGGGGGTATGAAGAGACCCAGTACTTC. The gene calls are TRBV7-8 and TRBJ2-5; the match to TRBD1 covers 7 bases. CDR3 length: 15 amino acids. Germline V gene sequence: CDR1 SGHVS, CDR2 FQNEAQ. Trimming cost V 4 bases and J 3 bases; bases outside gene matches: 8.

CDR3: CATSTGKFTTDTQYF. The CDR3 DNA follows: TGTGCCACCAGTACAGGGAAGTTCACCACAGATACGCAGTATTTT. This chain joins TRBV24-1 and TRBJ2-3; a possible D gene is TRBD1 (6 bases). CDR3 length: 15 amino acids. With 6 bases removed from V and 2 bases from J, the gap between germline ends came to 14 bases. Germline V gives CDR1 KGHDR, CDR2 SFDVKD.

The chain carries TRBV7-6 and TRBJ2-1; 11 bases match TRBD2. Germline-derived CDR1 and CDR2 are SGHVS and FNYEAQ. The CDR3 covers 20 residues. V lost 1 base and J lost 4; bases outside the gene matches: 15. The CDR3 nucleotides read TGTGCCAGCAGCTTAGGTTTTCGGACTAGCGGGCAGCCTCCGTACAATGAGCAGTTCTTC. It specifies CASSLGFRTSGQPPYNEQFF.

The J gene is TRBJ2-7, the V gene TRBV6-5; weak D call: TRBD1 (6 bases). V dropped 0 bases and J dropped 4 bases, with 13 bases sitting between them. Per the germline V gene, CDR1 is MNHEY and CDR2 is SVGAGI. CDR3 length: 15 residues. CDR3 sequence: CASSYSKQGRYEQYF. The CDR3 region has the DNA TGTGCCAGCAGTTACTCGAAACAGGGTCGGTACGAGCAGTACTTC.

Only a few counts were recorded for this clonotype. The V and J genes are TRBV10-3 and TRBJ1-3; 9 bases agree with TRBD1. Germline CDR1 reads ENHRY; CDR2 reads SYGVKD. The CDR3 is 14 amino acids. Trimming cost V 7 bases and J 3 bases; bases outside gene matches: 4. The CDR3 DNA follows: TGTGCCATCACCGGACAGGGGCTTGGAAACACCATATATTTT. Protein sequence: CAITGQGLGNTIYF.

The V gene is TRBV6-6, the J gene TRBJ1-6; 7 bases map to TRBD1. V trimming: 5 bases; J trimming: 14 bases; junction bases outside the gene matches: 9. CDR3 length equals 13 residues. Per the germline V gene, CDR1 is MNHNY and CDR2 is SVGAGI (reference sequence). The CDR3 loop is CASSHTTGMALHF. CDR3 nucleotide sequence: TGTGCCAGCAGTCATACGACAGGGATGGCCCTCCACTTT.

The chain links TRBV27 to TRBJ2-5, with D perhaps matching TRBD1 (6 bases). Germline CDR1 is MNHEY and CDR2 is SMNVEV (reference sequence). This CDR3 spans 15 amino acids. V lost 5 bases and J lost 5, with 18 bases in between. CDR3 in amino acids: CASSPRGDGTETQYF. As DNA, the CDR3 is TGTGCCAGCAGTCCCAGGGGCGACGGTACGGAGACCCAGTACTTC.

This clonotype has only a few counts. V usage is TRBV6-6 and J usage is TRBJ2-3; 8 nucleotides line up with TRBD2. Per germline, CDR1 MNHNY and CDR2 SVGAGI (reference sequence). Trimming removed 6 bases from V and 4 bases from J; junction bases left unmatched: 15. This CDR3 spans 17 amino acids. The CDR3 coding sequence is TGTGCCAGCAGCTCCCGGAGTAGCGGGATTGGCGCAGATACGCAGTATTTT. Protein: CASSSRSSGIGADTQYF.

The table lists this clonotype with a count of one. The J gene is TRBJ1-5, the V gene TRBV6-6; TRBD1 might be the D (6 bases). This CDR3 has 18 residues. Germline V gene lookup returns CDR1 MNHNY and CDR2 SVGAGI (reference sequence). V gave up 5 bases and J gave up 0 bases, with 20 bases separating them. CDR3 in amino acids: CASSIHPSGDYSNQPQHF. The CDR3 DNA reads TGTGCCAGCAGTATCCACCCATCAGGGGACTATAGCAATCAGCCCCAGCATTTT.

This clonotype was seen repeatedly, ten times or more. The chain carries TRBV7-6 and TRBJ1-6; D ambiguous. The CDR3 sequence is 17 residues long. Germline-derived CDR1 and CDR2 are SGHVS and FNYEAQ. Deletions cut 1 base from V and 7 bases from J, with 17 bases between. CDR3: CASSLVEGVLENSPLHF. In nucleotides, the CDR3 is TGTGCCAGCAGCTTAGTGGAGGGAGTGCTTGAGAATTCACCCCTCCACTTT.

V is TRBV6-6 and J is TRBJ1-4; tentative D call: TRBD1 (5 bases). The CDR3 has 14 amino acids. The ends were cut back, 2 bases at V and 5 bases at J, with 9 bases in the middle. CDR1 is MNHNY, CDR2 SVGAGI, per germline (reference sequence). CDR3 coding DNA: TGTGCCAGCAGTTACGGCGACAGAAATGAAAAACTGTTTTTT. Translating it yields CASSYGDRNEKLFF.

This clonotype was seen a few times. This rearrangement joins TRBV5-1 to TRBJ1-1; D not certain. This CDR3 is built from 16 residues. V shed 4 bases and J shed 0 bases, with 16 bases lying between them. CDR1 and CDR2 (germline): SGHRS, YFSETQ. DNA for the CDR3: TGCGCCAGCAGCCCCGGGCCGCCAGTTATGAACACTGAAGCTTTCTTT. This encodes CASSPGPPVMNTEAFF. The complete variable domain, with remaining parts taken from reference TRBV5-1 and TRBJ1-1, reads KAGVTQTPRYLIKTRGQQVTLSCSPISGHRSVSWYQQTPGQGLQFLFEYFSETQRNKGNFPGRFSGRQFSNSRSEMNVSTLELGDSALYLCASSPGPPVMNTEAFFGQGTRLTVV.

In its sample, this clonotype was seen a few times. V is TRBV14 and J is TRBJ2-3, with 8 bases lining up with TRBD2. Trimming cost V 3 bases and J 2 bases; bases outside gene matches: 10. Per germline, CDR1 SGHDN and CDR2 FVKESK. The CDR3 has 17 amino acids. The CDR3 DNA is TGTGCCAGCAGCCACCCTCCCAGCGGGGGTGCCACAGATACGCAGTATTTT. This codes for CASSHPPSGGATDTQYF.

There are a few counts of this clonotype. This chain connects TRBV7-2 to TRBJ2-3; TRBD2 matches 12 bases. With V trimmed by 1 base and J by 6 bases, 5 bases remained unmatched. Germline CDR1 and CDR2: SGHTA and FQGNSA. This CDR3 region has 16 residues. The CDR3 region has the DNA TGTGCCAGCAGCTTAGGGACTAGCGGGGAGGTGGATACGCAGTATTTT. It translates to CASSLGTSGEVDTQYF.

The chain carries TRBV2 and TRBJ2-5, with 8 bases that match TRBD1. The CDR3 loop spans 16 amino acids. Germline assignment: CDR1 SNHLY and CDR2 FYNNEI. The ends lost 0 bases at V and 5 bases at J; junction bases unmatched: 8. The CDR3 nucleotides are TGTGCCAGCAGTGAAGCGTGGGACAGGACGATCGAGACCCAGTACTTC. It translates to CASSEAWDRTIETQYF.

This clonotype was seen only a few times. This chain uses TRBV4-2 with TRBJ2-3, with no clear D. The V end was cut by 2 bases, the J end by 6 bases, with 9 bases between. This CDR3 region has 13 residues. The germline CDR1 and CDR2 sequences are LGHNA and YNFKEQ. In DNA form, the CDR3 reads TGTGCCAGCAGCCAAACCTCGTCCGATACGCAGTATTTT. Encoded protein: CASSQTSSDTQYF.

A few counts support this clonotype. This chain links TRBV4-1 with TRBJ2-7; 11 bases match TRBD1. Germline lookup yields CDR1 MGHRA and CDR2 YSYEKL. There are 16 residues in the CDR3. The V gene end was trimmed by 1 base and the J gene end by 6 bases; junction bases not matched to a gene: 8. CDR3 region: CASSQVGTGGLREQYF. DNA for the CDR3: TGCGCCAGCAGCCAAGTCGGGACAGGGGGGCTCCGCGAGCAGTACTTC.

A single count supports this clonotype. The rearrangement uses TRBV5-8 and TRBJ2-1; D call uncertain. CDR1 SGHTS and CDR2 YDEGEE come from the germline V gene. The CDR3 totals 14 residues. The V end was cut by 3 bases, the J end by 2 bases, with 9 bases between. CDR3 DNA: TGTGCCAGCAGCTCTTGCGGTACCTACAATGAGCAGTTCTTC. It is translated as CASSSCGTYNEQFF.

The V call is TRBV29-1, the J call TRBJ2-1; TRBD2 might be the D (6 bases). CDR3 length equals 13 residues. CDR1 is SQVTM and CDR2 is ANQGSEA in the germline V gene. V lost 4 bases to trimming and J lost 7 bases, with 14 bases between them. The CDR3 spells CSVGFLARNEQFF. For the CDR3, the DNA is TGCAGCGTTGGTTTCCTAGCGCGTAATGAGCAGTTCTTC.

The CDR3 bases are TGTGCCAGCAGTTTAGGGCCCCCGGGGTATAATTCACCCCTCCACTTT. This encodes CASSLGPPGYNSPLHF. The chain links TRBV12-3 or TRBV12-4 to TRBJ1-6; D remains ambiguous. The CDR3 is made up of 16 amino acids. Trimming took 1 base from V and 4 from J, leaving 11 bases between them.

This clonotype was detected a few times. The chain uses TRBV15 and TRBJ2-1, with 8 bases matching TRBD1. Trimming cost V 5 bases and J 2 bases; bases outside gene matches: 17. The CDR3 has 19 residues. Germline V gives CDR1 LNHNV, CDR2 YYDKDF (reference sequence). The CDR3 sequence is CATSVRRGLQGDPYNEQFF. The CDR3 bases are TGTGCCACCAGCGTGAGGCGAGGGCTACAGGGGGATCCCTACAATGAGCAGTTCTTC.

This clonotype was picked up a small number of times. The rearrangement links TRBV18 to TRBJ2-7; D is uncertain. The CDR3 covers 12 residues. Germline CDR1 is KGHSH and CDR2 is LQKENI. Trimming took off 3 bases at V and 2 bases at J, with 5 bases between the two ends. The CDR3 region is CASSPLTYEQYF. The CDR3 DNA reads as TGTGCCAGCTCACCCCTTACCTACGAGCAGTACTTC. Full variable domain (remainder filled in from reference TRBV18 and TRBJ2-7): NAGVMQNPRHLVRRRGQEARLRCSPMKGHSHVYWYRQLPEEGLKFMVYLQKENIIDESGMPKERFSAEFPKEGPSILRIQQVVRGDSAAYFCASSPLTYEQYFGPGTRLTVT.